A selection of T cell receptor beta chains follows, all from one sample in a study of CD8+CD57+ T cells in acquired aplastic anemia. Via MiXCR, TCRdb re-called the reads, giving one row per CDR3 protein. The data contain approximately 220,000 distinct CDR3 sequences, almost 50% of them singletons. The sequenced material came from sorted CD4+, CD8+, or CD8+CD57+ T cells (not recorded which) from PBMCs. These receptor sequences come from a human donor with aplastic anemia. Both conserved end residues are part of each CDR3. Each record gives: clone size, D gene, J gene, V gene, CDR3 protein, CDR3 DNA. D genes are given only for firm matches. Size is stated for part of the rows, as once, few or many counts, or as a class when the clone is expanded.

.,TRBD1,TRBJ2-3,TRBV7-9,CASSLGTASVTQYF,TGTGCCAGCAGCTTGGGGACAGCCTCAGTTACGCAGTATTTT
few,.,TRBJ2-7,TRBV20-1,CSAPSPGGGEQYF,TGCAGTGCTCCGTCACCCGGAGGGGGCGAGCAGTACTTC
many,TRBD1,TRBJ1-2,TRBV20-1,CSAREAGGSHGYTF,TGCAGTGCTAGAGAAGCAGGGGGCTCCCATGGCTACACCTTC
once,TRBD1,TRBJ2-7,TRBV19,CASSPRGDRPYF,TGTGCCAGTAGTCCACGAGGGGACAGGCCATACTTC
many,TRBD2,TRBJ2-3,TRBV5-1,CASSPAGDFGTQYF,TGCGCCAGCAGCCCGGCGGGGGATTTTGGTACGCAGTATTTT
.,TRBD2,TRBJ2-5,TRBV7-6,CASSTGTTQETQYF,TGTGCCAGCAGCACCGGGACTACCCAAGAGACCCAGTACTTC
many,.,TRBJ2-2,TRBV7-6,CASSFSFTGELFF,TGTGCCAGCAGCTTTTCATTCACCGGGGAGCTGTTTTTT
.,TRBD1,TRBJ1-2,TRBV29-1,CSVPTGDYGYTF,TGCAGCGTGCCGACAGGGGACTATGGCTACACCTTC
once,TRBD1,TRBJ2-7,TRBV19,CASRTARDRGREQYF,TGTGCCAGCAGGACCGCCCGGGACAGGGGGCGTGAGCAGTACTTC
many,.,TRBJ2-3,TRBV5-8,CASSLRSVSTDTQYF,TGTGCCAGCAGCCTGAGGTCCGTTAGCACAGATACGCAGTATTTT
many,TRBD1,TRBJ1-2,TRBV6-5,CASSYSYRGRENYGYTF,TGTGCCAGCAGTTACTCGTACAGGGGGCGGGAGAACTATGGCTACACCTTC
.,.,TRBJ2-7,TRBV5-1,CASSYSPGKSARYF,TGTGCCAGCAGTTACTCTCCAGGGAAGTCTGCGCGGTACTTC
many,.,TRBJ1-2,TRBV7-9,CASSQGFDYGYTF,TGTGCCAGCAGCCAGGGGTTCGACTATGGCTACACCTTC
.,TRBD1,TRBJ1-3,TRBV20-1,CSARNPGQRSGNTIYF,TGCAGTGCTAGAAACCCGGGACAGCGCTCTGGAAACACCATATATTTT
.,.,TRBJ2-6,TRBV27,CASSPLPGANVLTF,TGTGCCAGCAGTCCCCTCCCTGGGGCCAACGTCCTGACTTTC
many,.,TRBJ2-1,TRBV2,CASSSGALYNEQFF,TGTGCCAGCAGTTCGGGGGCCCTCTACAATGAGCAGTTCTTC
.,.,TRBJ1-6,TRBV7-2,CASSLGPNSPLHF,TGTGCCAGCAGCCTGGGCCCTAATTCACCCCTCCACTTT
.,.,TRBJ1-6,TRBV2,CASSGSGRNSPLHF,TGTGCCAGCAGTGGTTCGGGGCGAAATTCACCCCTCCACTTT
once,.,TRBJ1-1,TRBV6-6,CASSYLAGLWDTEAFF,TGTGCCAGCAGTTACCTAGCGGGGTTGTGGGACACTGAAGCTTTCTTT
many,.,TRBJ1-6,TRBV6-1,CASSEGQGRNSPLHF,TGTGCCAGCAGTGAAGGGCAGGGAAGGAATTCACCCCTCCACTTT
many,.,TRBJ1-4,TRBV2,CAISASSGKKLFF,TGTGCCATCTCGGCTTCATCCGGGAAAAAACTGTTTTTT
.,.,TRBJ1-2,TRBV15,CATSRVRLPGYGYTF,TGTGCCACCAGCAGAGTACGGCTTCCGGGCTATGGCTACACCTTC
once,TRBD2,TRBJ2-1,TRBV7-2,CASSLTSGSQFF,TGTGCCAGCAGCTTAACTAGCGGGAGTCAGTTCTTC
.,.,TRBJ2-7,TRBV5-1,CASSLSPGPGYEQYF,TGCGCCAGCAGCTTGTCCCCAGGCCCGGGTTACGAGCAGTACTTC
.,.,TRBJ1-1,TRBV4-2,CASSQGVLNTEAFF,TGTGCCAGCAGCCAGGGGGTCCTAAACACTGAAGCTTTCTTT
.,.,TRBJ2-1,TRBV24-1,CATSQRGGGDEQFF,TGTGCCACCAGCCAACGTGGCGGGGGCGATGAGCAGTTCTTC
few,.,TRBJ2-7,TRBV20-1,CSTTTGEAGEQYF,TGCAGTACCACTACGGGGGAGGCCGGCGAGCAGTACTTC
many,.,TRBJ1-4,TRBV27,CASSLTGMTEKLFF,TGTGCCAGCAGTCTCACAGGGATGACTGAAAAACTGTTTTTT
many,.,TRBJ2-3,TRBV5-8,CASSFVPRDTQYF,TGTGCCAGCAGCTTTGTTCCACGAGATACGCAGTATTTT
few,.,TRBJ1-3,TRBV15,CATSGDNAGRNTIYF,TGTGCCACCAGCGGAGATAACGCCGGGCGAAACACCATATATTTT
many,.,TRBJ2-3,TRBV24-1,CATSDRKGQSTDTQYF,TGTGCCACCAGTGATAGAAAAGGACAGTCCACAGATACGCAGTATTTT
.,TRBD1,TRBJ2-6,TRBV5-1,CASSKFTGQGRANVLTF,TGCGCCAGCAGCAAGTTCACTGGACAGGGTAGGGCCAACGTCCTGACTTTC
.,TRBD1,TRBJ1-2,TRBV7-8,CASSLAPGQHLSGYTF,TGTGCCAGCAGCTTAGCTCCGGGACAGCACCTAAGCGGCTACACCTTC
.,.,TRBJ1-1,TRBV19,CASSMSGVGEAFF,TGTGCCAGTAGTATGTCAGGGGTTGGGGAAGCTTTCTTT
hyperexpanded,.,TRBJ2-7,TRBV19,CASSQQGGEEQYF,TGTGCCAGTAGTCAACAGGGGGGGGAAGAGCAGTACTTC
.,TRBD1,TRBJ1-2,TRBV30,CAFLFNRGGYGYTF,TGTGCCTTCCTCTTTAACAGGGGGGGCTATGGCTACACCTTC
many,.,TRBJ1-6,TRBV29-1,CSVETGFNSPLHF,TGCAGCGTTGAAACAGGGTTTAATTCACCCCTCCACTTT
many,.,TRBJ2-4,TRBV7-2,CASSVPGKNIQYF,TGTGCCAGCAGCGTACCCGGGAAAAACATTCAGTACTTC
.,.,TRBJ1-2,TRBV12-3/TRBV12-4,CASSYRPGVAYTF,TGTGCCAGCAGTTATCGGCCTGGAGTTGCCTACACCTTC
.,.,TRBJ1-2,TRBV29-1,CSVGIGGGYTF,TGCAGCGTTGGAATCGGGGGGGGCTACACCTTC